The subject of this entry is one TCR beta chain. These data belong to a study of blood T cell repertoires in COVID-19. Trimming took 6 bases from V and 0 from J; bases not matched to a gene: 8. CDR3 length equals 16 residues. Per the germline V gene, CDR1 is SGHAT and CDR2 is FQNNGV. Sequencing was performed with immunoSEQ multiplex PCR; in TCRdb, only in-frame clones are kept and a portion is missing. The data contain 150,000 to 200,000 clones, roughly 85% of them seen just once; the ten biggest clones take up roughly 9%. The TCR comes from a woman between 18 and 29 years old who had recovered from COVID-19. The source material was PBMCs or T cells enriched from blood (not recorded which). V and J are TRBV11-2 and TRBJ1-3, with 7 bases that match TRBD1. CDR3 in DNA: TGTGCCAGCAGGATAACAGGGGCTAGCTCTGGAAACACCATATATTTT. Translation: CASRITGASSGNTIYF.